Below, 27 T cell receptor beta chains from the same sample are listed, as sequenced in a study of T cell responses to AZD1222 COVID-19 vaccine. Repertoires were generated with immunoSEQ multiplex PCR, while TCRdb's copy carries only in-frame clones and drops some. The profile shows some 150,000 clones, 82% of them singletons. The sequenced sample was peripheral blood, obtained on day 0 of MenACWY control vaccination. Every receptor here comes from an adult in good health.

The chain links TRBV3-1 (or the pseudogene TRBV3-2) to TRBJ1-3; the D is unclear. V was cut by 4 bases and J by 0 bases, with 19 bases left in between. Germline-derived CDR1 and CDR2 are LGHDT and YNNKEL (reference sequence). The CDR3 contains 18 residues. The DNA of the CDR3 is TGTGCCAGCAGCCTGAGCACGATTAAGTTGAGCTCTGGAAACACCATATATTTT. It yields the protein CASSLSTIKLSSGNTIYF.

This clone was observed a handful of times. The chain carries TRBV19 and TRBJ1-6, with a weak D call TRBD1 (5 bases). Germline V gives CDR1 LNHDA, CDR2 SQIVND (reference sequence). The CDR3 has 15 amino acids. Trimming stripped 8 bases from V and 9 bases from J, with 20 bases between. This CDR3 is CASGRLGVKGSPLHF. CDR3 sequence (DNA): TGTGCCAGTGGAAGATTAGGGGTAAAAGGTTCACCCCTCCACTTT.

The J gene is TRBJ1-2, the V gene TRBV6-6, with D maybe TRBD1 (5 bases). The CDR3 loop spans 13 amino acids. Trimming cost V 2 bases and J 6 bases, with 10 bases left between them. From germline, CDR1 is MNHNY and CDR2 SVGAGI (reference sequence). CDR3: CASSYKAGNGYTF. The CDR3 DNA sequence: TGTGCCAGCAGTTACAAGGCAGGGAATGGCTACACCTTC.

This chain uses TRBV3-1 (or the pseudogene TRBV3-2) with TRBJ2-1; TRBD1 matches 11 bases. Germline lookup yields CDR1 LGHDT and CDR2 YNNKEL (reference sequence). J lost 4 bases, V lost 0 bases, and 2 bases had no gene match. This CDR3 spans 16 amino acids. The CDR3 DNA reads as TGTGCCAGCAGCCAAGAGGGGACAGGGGGTTACAATGAGCAGTTCTTC. The encoded protein is CASSQEGTGGYNEQFF.

V usage is TRBV5-3 and J usage is TRBJ1-2; 9 bases fit TRBD1. TRBV5-3 is assigned to the ORF class and has an uncertain function. The CDR3 runs 16 residues. Trimming removed 2 bases from V and 3 bases from J; junction bases left unmatched: 8. CDR3: CARSLGTGQRDYGYTF. The CDR3 DNA reads as TGTGCCAGAAGCTTAGGGACAGGGCAAAGGGACTATGGCTACACCTTC.

The chain employs TRBV27 and TRBJ1-5; TRBD1 agrees at 7 bases. CDR3 size: 14 residues. The V and J ends lost 5 bases and 6 bases, in that order; junction bases with no gene match: 7. Germline CDR1 MNHEY, CDR2 SMNVEV (reference sequence). Here the CDR3 DNA reads TGTGCCAGCAGTCTTCGACAGGGTGGTCAGCCCCAGCATTTT. This codes for CASSLRQGGQPQHF.

The rearrangement links TRBV7-2 to TRBJ2-1; TRBD2 matches 7 bases. Germline-derived CDR1 and CDR2 are SGHTA and FQGNSA. V shed 3 bases and J 4 bases; nucleotides not matched to a gene: 6. CDR3 size: 15 residues. CDR3 region: CASSFLAERYNEQFF. The DNA for the CDR3 is TGTGCCAGCAGCTTCCTAGCGGAAAGGTACAATGAGCAGTTCTTC.

V and J are TRBV7-2 and TRBJ2-2; TRBD2 is a possible D gene (6 bases). This CDR3 has 17 amino acids. The ends were cut back, 6 bases at V and 2 bases at J, with 19 bases in the middle. The V gene's germline CDR1 is SGHTA and CDR2 FQGNSA. CDR3 amino acids: CASSPSRRGLNTGELFF. CDR3 bases: TGTGCCAGCAGTCCCTCGCGGCGGGGATTAAACACCGGGGAGCTGTTTTTT. The full variable domain, with the rest looked up from reference TRBV7-2 and TRBJ2-2, is GAGVSQSPSNKVTEKGKDVELRCDPISGHTALYWYRQSLGQGLEFLIYFQGNSAPDKSGLPSDRFSAERTGGSVSTLTIQRTQQEDSAVYLCASSPSRRGLNTGELFFGEGSRLTVL.

The chain links TRBV24-1 to TRBJ2-3; a weak D match, TRBD1 (5 bases). Germline CDR1 is KGHDR and CDR2 is SFDVKD. The CDR3 loop spans 16 amino acids. With 7 bases removed from V and 5 bases from J, the gap between germline ends came to 21 bases. CDR3 bases: TGTGCCACCAGCGCATCCGACAGAGCATCAGGAGATACGCAGTATTTT. Its translation: CATSASDRASGDTQYF.

V gene TRBV6-1 combines with J gene TRBJ1-1, with 8 bases aligning to TRBD1. V shed 6 bases and J 11 bases; nucleotides not matched to a gene: 8. CDR3 length: 12 residues. Germline V lookup: CDR1 MNHNS, CDR2 SASEGT. DNA for the CDR3: TGTGCCAGCAGCCCGGACAGGGTTGAGGCTTTCTTT. Encoded protein: CASSPDRVEAFF.

The chain combines TRBV7-9 with TRBJ1-1; TRBD1 might be the D (5 bases). Trimming stripped 8 bases from V and 5 bases from J, with 9 bases between. The CDR3 totals 11 residues. Germline values: CDR1 SEHNR, CDR2 FQNEAQ (reference sequence). Written as DNA, the CDR3 is TGTGCCAGCGGCAGGGAAACTGAAGCTTTCTTT. It yields the protein CASGRETEAFF.

The rearrangement links TRBV9 to TRBJ1-3; the D is unclear. V was clipped by 0 bases and J by 0 bases, with 10 bases between them. This CDR3 region has 16 residues. Germline assignment: CDR1 SGDLS and CDR2 YYNGEE. CDR3 protein: CASSVGGSHSGNTIYF. As DNA, the CDR3 is TGTGCCAGCAGCGTAGGCGGCAGCCACTCTGGAAACACCATATATTTT.

The chain recombines TRBV6-1 with TRBJ1-4; D call uncertain. The CDR3 is 15 residues long. The germline V gene has CDR1 MNHNS and CDR2 SASEGT. The V and J ends lost 0 bases and 0 bases respectively, with 5 bases between them. CDR3 coding DNA: TGTGCCAGCAGTGAAGCCCGGGCAACTAATGAAAAACTGTTTTTT. As protein: CASSEARATNEKLFF.

The chain has TRBV27 and TRBJ1-6; TRBD1 aligns across 8 bases. Per the germline V gene, CDR1 is MNHEY and CDR2 is SMNVEV (reference sequence). CDR3 length equals 15 residues. Trimming at V came to 4 bases and at J to 7 bases, leaving 6 bases not matched to a gene. In nucleotides, the CDR3 is TGTGCCAGCAGTTCCCAGGGGGCCTTGAATTCACCCCTCCACTTT. Its translation: CASSSQGALNSPLHF.

The chain links TRBV7-6 to TRBJ1-1, with 7 bases that match TRBD1. Germline CDR1 SGHVS, CDR2 FNYEAQ. V dropped 1 base and J dropped 2; count of bases not matched to a gene: 4. There are 15 residues in the CDR3. The CDR3 is CASSLVRDRNTEAFF. The CDR3 DNA is TGTGCCAGCAGCTTAGTACGGGACAGAAACACTGAAGCTTTCTTT. Full variable domain (outside the CDR3, taken from reference TRBV7-6 and TRBJ1-1): GAGVSQSPRYKVTKRGQDVALRCDPISGHVSLYWYRQALGQGPEFLTYFNYEAQQDKSGLPNDRFSAERPEGSISTLTIQRTEQRDSAMYRCASSLVRDRNTEAFFGQGTRLTVV.

This chain connects TRBV3-1 (or the pseudogene TRBV3-2) to TRBJ1-2; D not resolved. Germline CDR1 LGHDT, CDR2 YNNKEL (reference sequence). The CDR3 spans 12 residues. Deletions cut 1 base from V and 7 bases from J, with 7 bases between. In nucleotides, the CDR3 is TGTGCCAGCAGCCAAGGGGAAGGTGGCTACACCTTC. Amino acids: CASSQGEGGYTF.

The genes are TRBV30 and TRBJ1-6; maybe TRBD1 (5 bases). Germline CDR1 and CDR2: GTSNPN and SVGIG (reference sequence). Trimming stripped 5 bases from V and 5 bases from J, with 16 bases between. This CDR3 region has 15 residues. This CDR3 is CAWGDQGRNNSPLHF. CDR3 DNA: TGTGCCTGGGGGGACCAGGGTAGGAATAATTCACCCCTCCACTTT.

The V and J genes are TRBV7-3 and TRBJ2-3; 10 bases match TRBD2. Germline CDR1 is SGHTA and CDR2 is FQGTGA. The V gene end was trimmed by 5 bases and the J gene end by 2 bases; junction bases not matched to a gene: 7. The CDR3 totals 16 residues. The DNA for the CDR3 is TGTGCCAGCAGCCCAACTAGCGGGGCCAACACAGATACGCAGTATTTT. Its translation: CASSPTSGANTDTQYF.

This sequence joins TRBV7-6 and TRBJ2-7; TRBD2 matches 14 bases. CDR3 length: 16 amino acids. The J segment lost 5 bases and the V segment lost 4 bases, leaving 7 bases of the junction unmatched. Germline values: CDR1 SGHVS, CDR2 FNYEAQ. This chain's CDR3 is CASSYGLAGGPHEQYF. The CDR3 region has the DNA TGTGCCAGCAGCTACGGACTAGCGGGGGGCCCCCACGAGCAGTACTTC.

The V call is TRBV6-5, the J call TRBJ2-7, with 16 nucleotides matching TRBD2. CDR1 MNHEY and CDR2 SVGAGI come from the germline V gene. The CDR3 runs 13 residues. CDR3 bases: TGTGCCAGCAGGACGGGACTAGCGGGGGGGTTCTGGGTC. It yields the protein CASRTGLAGGFWV.

This rearrangement joins TRBV7-8 to TRBJ1-2; possible D gene TRBD1, 5 bases. The CDR3 is made up of 14 amino acids. V was clipped by 3 bases and J by 4 bases, with 12 bases between them. Germline CDR1 and CDR2: SGHVS and FQNEAQ. The DNA of the CDR3 is TGTGCCAGCAGCTTTTCCGTGAGGGGCTATGGCTACACCTTC. It yields the protein CASSFSVRGYGYTF.

This rearrangement joins TRBV9 to TRBJ2-1, with D maybe TRBD2 (6 bases). V was clipped by 4 bases and J by 6 bases, with 11 bases between them. Germline CDR1 reads SGDLS; CDR2 reads YYNGEE. CDR3 length: 13 residues. CDR3: CASSPDYANEQFF. The CDR3 DNA reads TGTGCCAGCAGCCCGGACTATGCCAATGAGCAGTTCTTC.

This rearrangement joins TRBV3-1 (or the pseudogene TRBV3-2) to TRBJ2-5; possible D gene TRBD2, 7 bases. CDR3 size: 15 residues. The V end lost 1 base, the J end lost 4 bases, and 13 bases lay between the germline ends. The germline gives CDR1 LGHDT, CDR2 YNNKEL (reference sequence). Here the CDR3 reads CASSQARGGGETQYF. The CDR3 coding sequence is TGTGCCAGCAGCCAAGCTCGGGGAGGGGGAGAGACCCAGTACTTC.

The CDR3 DNA sequence: TGTGCCAGCAGCTTAGGGCCCCACACAGGGGGCCAAAACACCATATATTTT. Translation: CASSLGPHTGGQNTIYF. The rearrangement joins TRBV7-9 to TRBJ1-3; TRBD1 agrees at 9 bases. There are 17 residues in the CDR3. V lost 1 base and J lost 6; bases outside the gene matches: 10. Germline values: CDR1 SEHNR, CDR2 FQNEAQ (reference sequence).

The rearrangement links TRBV5-1 to TRBJ2-6, with 9 bases identical to TRBD1. The germline CDR1 and CDR2 sequences are SGHRS and YFSETQ. V was clipped by 4 bases and J by 0 bases; unmatched bases: 5. This CDR3 spans 17 amino acids. Here the CDR3 DNA reads TGCGCCAGCAGCCTACAGGGGGCTTACTCTGGGGCCAACGTCCTGACTTTC. This codes for CASSLQGAYSGANVLTF.

This chain links TRBV11-3 with TRBJ2-1; D gene uncertain. This CDR3 is built from 15 residues. CDR1 and CDR2 (germline): SGHNT, YENEEA. Trimming shortened V by 5 bases and J by 7 bases, and 18 bases separated the two germline ends. CDR3 coding DNA: TGTGCCAGCAGCCCGCTCGGTACGGTAAAAAATGAGCAGTTCTTC. Amino acids: CASSPLGTVKNEQFF.

The chain links TRBV7-6 to TRBJ2-1, with 8 bases lining up with TRBD1. The CDR3 covers 16 residues. The germline V gene has CDR1 SGHVS and CDR2 FNYEAQ. The J segment lost 7 bases and the V segment lost 5 bases, leaving 13 bases of the junction unmatched. CDR3 protein: CASSPLGTGVKNEQFF. The CDR3 bases are TGTGCCAGCAGCCCCCTTGGGACAGGAGTGAAAAATGAGCAGTTCTTC. Together with reference TRBV7-6 and TRBJ2-1, the CDR3 gives the full variable domain: GAGVSQSPRYKVTKRGQDVALRCDPISGHVSLYWYRQALGQGPEFLTYFNYEAQQDKSGLPNDRFSAERPEGSISTLTIQRTEQRDSAMYRCASSPLGTGVKNEQFFGPGTRLTVL.